The present entry profiles one T cell receptor beta chain with its context. Antigen specificity is unknown. This specimen includes other DNA sequences encoding the same CDR3. Deep was the level used in running the assay. Method: immunoSEQ multiplex PCR; TCRdb's copy keeps in-frame clones and lacks some. The data show roughly 2,300,000 clones, around 92% seen once. This sample was taken from a study of shared clonotypes between healthy human individuals. Overall study results and limits: A few donors had 5% to 6% of their naive CD4 clonotypes in common.

Germline-derived CDR1 and CDR2 are MNHEY and SVGAGI. The V gene end was trimmed by 0 bases and the J gene end by 0 bases; junction bases not matched to a gene: 0. This CDR3 contains 16 residues. The chain is built from TRBV6-5 and TRBJ2-1; 9 bases map to TRBD2. The sample comprised naive CD4+ T cells from PBMCs. Specified subset: CD45RA+ positively selected. This clonotype was sampled from a man aged 18 to 35 in good health. Some clones in this sample may be carry-over from other donors' samples. The CDR3 nucleotides are TGTGCCAGCAGTTACTCACTAGCGGGCTCCTACAATGAGCAGTTCTTC. Its translation is CASSYSLAGSYNEQFF.